Following are 18 T cell receptor beta chains from one sample sequenced in a study of blood T cells in healthy people across ages. Combining a sample-barcoded 5' primer with a J-beta primer mix, a second PCR ran for 7 to 11 cycles. MiXCR, applied by TCRdb to the 5' RACE reads, yields one record per CDR3 protein. The sample has around 1,000,000 distinct CDR3 sequences; under 30% are singletons. This sample was also put to use in a study of T cells of mothers and their children.

The sequenced material came from blood. These receptor sequences come from a girl aged 2-10 years in good health.

This clonotype came up a few times. Here the CDR3 reads CASSMPLREAFF. The CDR3 DNA sequence: TGTGCCAGTAGTATGCCCCTCCGTGAAGCTTTCTTT. The chain has TRBV19 and TRBJ1-1; D unresolved. The CDR3 consists of 12 residues. The germline gives CDR1 LNHDA, CDR2 SQIVND (reference sequence). The ends were cut back, 3 bases at V and 7 bases at J, with 9 bases in the middle.

The chain employs TRBV4-1 and TRBJ2-5; 9 bases are a match to TRBD2. The better agreement between TRBJ2-1 and the DNA end casts doubt on the J call. Looked up from germline, CDR1 is MGHRA and CDR2 is YSYEKL. This CDR3 contains 15 residues. The CDR3 DNA sequence: TGCGCCAGCCTTTCTGTAGCGGGGGTGAATAATGAGCAGTTCTTC. Translated, it gives CASLSVAGVNNEQFF.

There are a few counts of this clonotype. This sequence joins TRBV5-1 and TRBJ1-1; D is possibly TRBD1 (5 bases). CDR1 and CDR2 from the germline V gene are SGHRS and YFSETQ. The CDR3 totals 16 residues. V shed 0 bases and J shed 1 base, with 13 bases lying between them. Here the CDR3 reads CASSLGDGGSNTEAFF. In nucleotides, the CDR3 is TGCGCCAGCAGCTTGGGGGACGGTGGCTCGAACACTGAAGCTTTCTTT.

J is TRBJ2-5 and V is TRBV29-1; the D is unclear. TRBJ2-7 matches the DNA end more closely, so the J call is doubtful. The CDR3 is 13 residues long. CDR1 and CDR2 (germline): SQVTM, ANQGSEA. CDR3 DNA: TGCAGCGTCCTGGTAGGGCCGAACTACGAGCAGTACTTC. This encodes CSVLVGPNYEQYF.

The table lists this clonotype with a count of one. The J gene is TRBJ1-2, the V gene TRBV5-1; D is perhaps TRBD1 (5 bases). The V gene's germline CDR1 is SGHRS and CDR2 YFSETQ. The V and J ends lost 4 bases and 4 bases respectively, with 17 bases between them. The CDR3 loop spans 15 amino acids. CDR3 sequence: CASSPDSADFYGYTF. CDR3 nucleotide sequence: TGCGCCAGCAGCCCAGACAGCGCAGATTTCTATGGCTACACCTTC. Variable domain in full (rest from reference TRBV5-1 and TRBJ1-2): KAGVTQTPRYLIKTRGQQVTLSCSPISGHRSVSWYQQTPGQGLQFLFEYFSETQRNKGNFPGRFSGRQFSNSRSEMNVSTLELGDSALYLCASSPDSADFYGYTFGSGTRLTVV.

The V and J genes are TRBV29-1 and TRBJ2-7; 8 nucleotides line up with TRBD2. Germline V gene lookup returns CDR1 SQVTM and CDR2 ANQGSEA. The CDR3 covers 13 residues. The V segment lost 4 bases and the J segment 5 bases; nucleotides outside the gene matches: 7. The CDR3, as DNA: TGCAGCGTTGTTCGTAGCGGGGCCAACGAGCAGTACTTC. Translating gives CSVVRSGANEQYF.

This clonotype turned up a few times. This rearrangement joins TRBV25-1 to TRBJ2-4; D is tentatively TRBD1 or TRBD2 (5 bases each). The CDR3 is 14 residues long. Germline lookup yields CDR1 MGHDK and CDR2 SYGVNS. Trimming shortened V by 4 bases and J by 2 bases, and 9 bases separated the two germline ends. The chain's CDR3 is CASSVRGTKNIQYF. In DNA form, the CDR3 reads TGTGCCAGCAGTGTGAGGGGAACCAAAAACATTCAGTACTTC.

The V and J genes are TRBV6-5 and TRBJ2-3; 7 bases align to TRBD2. The CDR3 has 16 residues. Germline values: CDR1 MNHEY, CDR2 SVGAGI. J gave up 2 bases and V 0 bases, and 5 bases lay outside the gene matches. The chain's CDR3 is CASSYSPSGATDTQYF. In nucleotides, the CDR3 is TGTGCCAGCAGTTACTCACCTAGCGGAGCCACAGATACGCAGTATTTT.

This clonotype was seen many times. This chain connects TRBV2 to TRBJ2-5; possibly TRBD1 for D (6 bases). The V end was cut by 7 bases, the J end by 4 bases, with 7 bases between. The CDR3 length is 11 residues. Germline loops: CDR1 SNHLY, CDR2 FYNNEI. CDR3 loop: CASTGAETQYF. The DNA for the CDR3 is TGTGCCAGCACAGGGGCAGAGACCCAGTACTTC.

In its sample, this clonotype was seen a few times. The chain uses TRBV28 and TRBJ2-5; D tentatively reads TRBD1 or TRBD2 (5 bases each). V dropped 7 bases and J dropped 4 bases, with 22 bases sitting between them. Germline loops: CDR1 MDHEN, CDR2 SYDVKM. CDR3 length equals 16 residues. CDR3 bases: TGTGCCAGCACTCTGCGAAGGGGTATTGAGGGAGAGACCCAGTACTTC. It specifies CASTLRRGIEGETQYF. The whole variable domain, filled in from reference TRBV28 and TRBJ2-5, reads DVKVTQSSRYLVKRTGEKVFLECVQDMDHENMFWYRQDPGLGLRLIYFSYDVKMKEKGDIPEGYSVSREKKERFSLILESASTNQTSMYLCASTLRRGIEGETQYFGPGTRLLVL.

This clonotype was recorded a few times. V and J are TRBV4-2 and TRBJ2-5; tentatively, D is TRBD1 (6 bases). The assigned J gene may be wrong: the sequence end matches TRBJ2-7 better. Germline V gene data show CDR1 as LGHNA and CDR2 as YNFKEQ. This CDR3 is built from 14 residues. In DNA, the CDR3 is TGTGCCAGCAGTCCGGACAGAGCAGCTATCGAGCAGTACTTC. As protein: CASSPDRAAIEQYF.

The chain employs TRBV7-9 and TRBJ1-5, with D possibly being TRBD1 (5 bases). The CDR3 length is 14 residues. Germline CDR1 and CDR2: SEHNR and FQNEAQ (reference sequence). With 3 bases removed from V and 7 bases from J, the gap between germline ends came to 13 bases. CDR3 residues: CASSFRGDGQPQHF. CDR3 coding DNA: TGTGCCAGCAGCTTCAGAGGGGACGGCCAGCCCCAGCATTTT.

This clonotype was counted a few times. The chain uses TRBV29-1 and TRBJ2-3; D possibly corresponds to TRBD2 (6 bases). The germline CDR1 and CDR2 sequences are SQVTM and ANQGSEA. CDR3 length equals 14 residues. Trimming removed 5 bases from V and 5 bases from J, with 17 bases in between. The CDR3 reads CSVPPSGRRDTQYF. The CDR3 region has the DNA TGCAGCGTTCCGCCCTCCGGGAGACGAGATACGCAGTATTTT.

Concerning this clonotype: One end of the junction fails to match germline, which may point to a read error. This sequence joins TRBV5-5 and TRBJ2-5, with 10 bases fitting TRBD1. Looked up from germline, CDR1 is SGHKS and CDR2 is YYEKEE (reference sequence). The CDR3 is 12 residues long. The CDR3 spells CASSLSGTGEFF. The DNA of the CDR3 is TGTGCCAGCAGCTTGTCCGGGACAGGGGAGTTCTTC.

The genes are TRBV4-3 and TRBJ1-2; no reliable D call. Trimming cost V 0 bases and J 8 bases, with 19 bases left between them. Germline values: CDR1 LGHNA, CDR2 YSLEER. This CDR3 contains 16 residues. CDR3 region: CASSQDVNLEAPGYTF. The CDR3 bases are TGCGCCAGCAGCCAAGATGTCAACCTTGAAGCCCCCGGCTACACCTTC.

This clonotype showed up just a few times. V gene TRBV6-5 combines with J gene TRBJ1-2; D uncertain. V was clipped by 6 bases and J by 7 bases, with 12 bases between them. Germline-derived CDR1 and CDR2 are MNHEY and SVGAGI. CDR3 size: 12 residues. CDR3 sequence reads: CASREQEGGYTF. As DNA, the CDR3 is TGTGCCAGCAGGGAGCAAGAGGGTGGCTACACCTTC.

This clonotype showed up just a few times. The chain employs TRBV29-1 and TRBJ2-1, with 7 bases matching TRBD1. There are 15 residues in the CDR3. The junction had 6 bases not matched to a gene; V was cut back by 2 bases and J by 2 bases. The germline V gene has CDR1 SQVTM and CDR2 ANQGSEA. Here the CDR3 reads CSVERDSVPYNEQFF. DNA for the CDR3: TGCAGCGTTGAACGGGACAGCGTCCCCTACAATGAGCAGTTCTTC.

CDR3 in amino acids: CASSTSDGFYEQYF. The CDR3 DNA reads as TGTGCCAGCAGTACCTCGGACGGCTTCTACGAGCAGTACTTC. The genes are TRBV6-2 or TRBV6-3 and TRBJ2-7; D remains unclear. This CDR3 has 14 amino acids. The germline CDR1 and CDR2 sequences are MNHEY and SVGEGT. With 5 bases removed from V and 3 bases from J, the gap between germline ends came to 14 bases.